The T cell receptor (beta chain) under discussion was sequenced for a study of response to subunit inactivated influenza vaccine. Study-wide results and caveats: Only a handful of new T cells, the authors suggested, are recruited with each seasonal influenza vaccination.

Via MiXCR, TCRdb re-called the RT-PCR reads, giving one row per CDR3 protein. The sample lists hundreds of thousands of distinct CDR3 sequences, about 25% occurring once. About this clonotype itself: Its target is not known.

Germline V CDR1 and CDR2: KGHSH, LQKENI. This CDR3 is built from 14 residues. V was pared by 8 bases and J by 2 bases, with 15 bases between. The V and J genes are TRBV18 and TRBJ1-2; D is unresolved. This clonotype originated in a man between 50 and 59 years old who received an inactivated influenza vaccine. Source: CD4+ T cells sorted from PBMCs, taken around 5 days after vaccination. The CDR3 DNA is TGTGCCAGCGTCCCTTCCCAAACCAACTATGGCTACACCTTC. Amino acids: CASVPSQTNYGYTF.